Shown below are 24 T cell receptor beta chains from a single sample sequenced in a study of CD8 T cells in ankylosing spondylitis. TCRdb reprocessed the 5' RACE reads with MiXCR, giving one entry per CDR3 protein. The sample includes around 120,000 distinct CDR3 sequences, less than 25% of them seen just once. The sample taken for sequencing was synovial fluid, either unsorted or a sorted T cell fraction (not recorded which). The receptors derive from a male donor with ankylosing spondylitis.

This clonotype was detected only a few times. The chain has TRBV4-1 and TRBJ2-1; D is possibly TRBD2 (5 bases). V gave up 5 bases and J gave up 2 bases, with 13 bases separating them. Germline CDR1 is MGHRA and CDR2 is YSYEKL. This CDR3 has 15 residues. The CDR3 DNA reads TGCGCCAGCAGCAAAGGTAGCGTAACCTACAATGAGCAGTTCTTC. Protein: CASSKGSVTYNEQFF.

This chain joins TRBV2 and TRBJ2-1, with no clear D. V was shortened by 9 bases and J by 8 bases, with 23 bases between the two germline ends. Germline CDR1 reads SNHLY; CDR2 reads FYNNEI. The length of the CDR3 is 15 residues. The CDR3 is CARQVPDRQADEQFF. The CDR3, as DNA: TGTGCCAGACAAGTCCCGGACCGCCAGGCGGATGAGCAGTTCTTC.

The chain is built from TRBV7-9 and TRBJ2-7; no firm D call. In germline, CDR1 is SEHNR, CDR2 FQNEAQ (reference sequence). V lost 5 bases to trimming and J lost 4 bases, with 12 bases between them. CDR3 length: 13 amino acids. The CDR3 spells CASSPEAGYEQYF. The CDR3 DNA is TGTGCCAGCAGCCCCGAAGCCGGGTACGAGCAGTACTTC.

The J gene is TRBJ2-2, the V gene TRBV12-3 or TRBV12-4; TRBD1 or TRBD2 may be the D gene (5 bases each). This CDR3 contains 14 residues. Trimming took off 7 bases at V and 4 bases at J, with 13 bases between the two ends. The CDR3 loop is CASKRVGTTGELFF. As DNA, the CDR3 is TGTGCCAGCAAGAGGGTGGGGACCACCGGGGAGCTGTTTTTT.

The chain carries TRBV28 and TRBJ2-7; D might be TRBD1 (6 bases). Trimming removed 5 bases from V and 5 bases from J, with 13 bases in between. Germline CDR1 reads MDHEN; CDR2 reads SYDVKM. The CDR3 has 13 residues. The CDR3 protein is CASSERQVNEQYV. In nucleotides, the CDR3 is TGTGCCAGCAGTGAAAGACAGGTGAACGAGCAGTACGTC.

This clonotype turned up a few times. V gene TRBV16 combines with J gene TRBJ2-5, with 8 bases fitting TRBD2. This CDR3 has 14 amino acids. Germline values: CDR1 KGHSY, CDR2 FQNENV. The V gene end was trimmed by 1 base and the J gene end by 4 bases; junction bases not matched to a gene: 2. The CDR3 DNA follows: TGTGCCAGCAGCCAATGGGCGGGAGGAGAGACCCAGTACTTC. Its protein product is CASSQWAGGETQYF.

This clonotype turned up a few times. The V gene is TRBV3-1, the J gene TRBJ1-2; D gene ambiguous. V lost 0 bases to trimming and J lost 5 bases, with 10 bases between them. CDR3 size: 14 residues. The germline V gene encodes CDR1 LGHDT and CDR2 YNNKEL (reference sequence). The DNA of the CDR3 is TGTGCCAGCAGCCAAGAGGCGGGTGGGTATGGCTACACCTTC. Translation gives CASSQEAGGYGYTF.

This clonotype was counted only a few times. The rearrangement joins TRBV24-1 to TRBJ2-1; 9 bases align to TRBD1. V gave up 6 bases and J gave up 1 base; unmatched junction bases: 3. The CDR3 covers 15 residues. Germline V gene lookup returns CDR1 KGHDR and CDR2 SFDVKD. The CDR3: CATSPGTGSYNEQFF. The CDR3 DNA is TGTGCCACCAGTCCCGGGACAGGGTCCTACAATGAGCAGTTCTTC.

This clonotype has at least ten counts. The chain couples TRBV20-1 to TRBJ2-1; 11 positions match TRBD2. J was trimmed by 8 bases and V by 0 bases; bases with no gene match: 9. Germline values: CDR1 DFQATT, CDR2 SNEGSKA (reference sequence). This CDR3 has 16 residues. The CDR3 sequence: CSARDPLAGAFDEQFF. The CDR3 DNA reads TGCAGTGCTAGAGACCCACTAGCGGGAGCATTTGATGAGCAGTTCTTC.

A word on this clonotype: The conserved phenylalanine or tryptophan normally closing the CDR3 is absent here, so this likely arose from a read error. The V and J genes are TRBV2 and TRBJ2-5, with 8 bases aligning to TRBD1. Trimming took 6 bases from V and 2 from J; bases not matched to a gene: 11. The germline gives CDR1 SNHLY, CDR2 FYNNEI. This CDR3 has 16 residues. The CDR3 coding sequence is TGTGCCAGCAGAGGCTGGGGACAGGAGTCTCAAGAGACCCAGTACCTC. Translating it yields CASRGWGQESQETQYL.

The chain joins TRBV3-1 to TRBJ1-2, with 12 positions matching TRBD1. Trimming took 4 bases from V and 8 from J; bases not matched to a gene: 2. Germline-derived CDR1 and CDR2 are LGHDT and YNNKEL (reference sequence). The CDR3 consists of 13 residues. The CDR3 coding sequence is TGTGCCAGCAGCCTTGGGACAGGGGGCGGCTACACCTTC. It encodes CASSLGTGGGYTF.

Ten or more counts support this clonotype. The genes are TRBV12-3 or TRBV12-4 and TRBJ2-3; perhaps TRBD1 as D (5 bases). The CDR3 sequence is 12 residues long. V gave up 6 bases and J gave up 4 bases, with 8 bases separating them. CDR3 DNA sequence: TGTGCCAGCAGAGGGGTTTCAGATACGCAGTATTTT. Translating gives CASRGVSDTQYF.

The chain combines TRBV20-1 with TRBJ1-5; the D is unclear. The V gene's germline CDR1 is DFQATT and CDR2 SNEGSKA (reference sequence). The CDR3 length is 13 residues. Trimming removed 4 bases at V and 4 bases at J, with 11 bases between. The CDR3 DNA reads as TGCAGTGCTAAAACGACTGGAAATCAGCCCCAGCATTTT. Its protein is CSAKTTGNQPQHF.

The gene calls are TRBV20-1 and TRBJ1-6; tentatively, D is TRBD1 (6 bases). Trimming shortened V by 3 bases and J by 14 bases, and 20 bases separated the two germline ends. The CDR3 runs 14 residues. CDR1 is DFQATT, CDR2 SNEGSKA, per germline (reference sequence). CDR3 sequence: CSASGGRADQTLHF. In nucleotides, the CDR3 is TGCAGTGCTAGCGGGGGCAGGGCGGATCAGACCCTCCACTTT.

This chain links TRBV5-6 with TRBJ1-1; D ambiguous. V gave up 1 base and J gave up 0 bases, with 4 bases separating them. Per germline, CDR1 SGHDT and CDR2 YYEEEE. CDR3 length equals 13 residues. Here the CDR3 DNA reads TGTGCCAGCAGCTTGCCCATGAACACTGAAGCTTTCTTT. It encodes CASSLPMNTEAFF.

Only a few counts were recorded for this clonotype. The rearrangement links TRBV3-1 to TRBJ2-2; 10 bases are a match to TRBD1. The CDR3 extends over 16 amino acids. J lost 6 bases, V lost 4 bases, and 8 bases had no gene match. Germline lookup yields CDR1 LGHDT and CDR2 YNNKEL (reference sequence). The CDR3 spells CASSRSTGTGAGELFF. CDR3 nucleotides: TGTGCCAGCAGCCGATCAACCGGGACAGGGGCCGGGGAGCTGTTTTTT.

There are a few counts of this clonotype. The chain recombines TRBV29-1 with TRBJ1-3; 7 nucleotides agree with TRBD1. CDR3 length: 13 amino acids. Germline V gene lookup returns CDR1 SQVTM and CDR2 ANQGSEA. V lost 4 bases to trimming and J lost 3 bases; unmatched junction nucleotides: 3. This CDR3 reads CSVGGQFGNTIYF. The CDR3 nucleotides are TGCAGCGTTGGGGGACAGTTTGGAAACACCATATATTTT.

The rearrangement joins TRBV11-2 to TRBJ2-3; 12 nucleotides align to TRBD2. Losses at the gene ends were 5 bases for V and 6 bases for J; bases not matched to a gene: 9. The CDR3 sequence is 16 residues long. CDR1 and CDR2 (germline): SGHAT, FQNNGV. The CDR3 loop reads CASSRILAGGTDTQYF. In DNA form, the CDR3 reads TGTGCCAGCAGCCGGATCCTAGCGGGAGGGACGGATACGCAGTATTTT.

This clonotype occurred a few times. V usage is TRBV19 and J usage is TRBJ2-1, with D possibly being TRBD2 (6 bases). Germline CDR1 and CDR2: LNHDA and SQIVND (reference sequence). The CDR3 loop spans 14 amino acids. V was clipped by 1 base and J by 7 bases, with 11 bases between them. CDR3 bases: TGTGCCAGTAGTATAGCGGGAGTGGAGAATGAGCAGTTCTTC. Its translation: CASSIAGVENEQFF.

This clonotype has more than one count but fewer than ten. This sequence joins TRBV7-2 and TRBJ2-1; D perhaps matches TRBD2 (5 bases). The V gene lost 6 bases and the J gene lost 0 bases, with 12 bases spanning the gap. Germline loops: CDR1 SGHTA, CDR2 FQGNSA. The CDR3 is made up of 15 amino acids. The CDR3 here is CASRLTSTSYNEQFF. As DNA, the CDR3 is TGTGCCAGCAGATTAACTAGTACCTCCTACAATGAGCAGTTCTTC.

This clonotype was detected once. The chain recombines TRBV6-1 with TRBJ1-6; 9 bases agree with TRBD1. The CDR3 contains 14 residues. Germline loops: CDR1 MNHNS, CDR2 SASEGT. With 10 bases clipped from V and 8 bases from J, the junction kept 9 bases outside the gene matches. CDR3 DNA sequence: TGTGCCACCTTACCGGGACAGGGTTATTCACCCCTCCACTTT. Protein: CATLPGQGYSPLHF.

There are a few counts of this clonotype. The chain is built from TRBV29-1 and TRBJ2-7, with a weak D call TRBD2 (6 bases). The V gene lost 6 bases and the J gene lost 3 bases, with 15 bases spanning the gap. Germline CDR1 SQVTM, CDR2 ANQGSEA. The CDR3 sequence is 13 residues long. Here the CDR3 reads CSVGALASYEQYF. In DNA, the CDR3 is TGCAGCGTCGGGGCTCTAGCGAGCTACGAGCAGTACTTC.

This clonotype was observed many times. The J gene is TRBJ2-7, the V gene TRBV20-1; D remains ambiguous. The CDR3 contains 14 residues. CDR1 and CDR2 (germline): DFQATT, SNEGSKA (reference sequence). The V end was cut by 4 bases, the J end by 2 bases, with 15 bases between. CDR3 sequence reads: CSAKDSLGTYEQYF. In nucleotides, the CDR3 is TGCAGTGCTAAAGACTCATTAGGAACCTACGAGCAGTACTTC.

This clonotype was picked up many times. The rearrangement uses TRBV7-2 and TRBJ1-1; 8 bases line up with TRBD1. The V gene's germline CDR1 is SGHTA and CDR2 FQGNSA. Unmatched junction bases numbered 11, after V lost 4 bases and J lost 1 base. This CDR3 spans 17 amino acids. In DNA, the CDR3 is TGTGCCAGCAGCTCCCAACCGATACAGGGGGGGAACACTGAAGCTTTCTTT. Its translation is CASSSQPIQGGNTEAFF.